This TCR beta chain was observed in a study of shared clonotypes between healthy human individuals (dated by TCRdb to the early 2020s). Study-level background: The cohort included three men and two women between 18 and 49 years of age. To increase sequencing depth and limit assay-specific biases, different laboratories used diverse techniques to prepare libraries and sequence TCR repertoires. Per donor, three plates each were used for CD4 naive and CD4 memory, two for CD8 naive, and one for CD8 memory. To estimate repertoire size and how much clonotype sharing occurs between individuals, the study deeply sequenced the blood TCR repertoires of several healthy adults. Per donor, leukapheresis produced somewhere between about 0.94 and 8.9 billion PBMCs.

Turning to this clone: Its antigen is currently not known. Base qualities were left out, and no much larger clone turns up one base away.

On the study overall, not on this receptor specifically: Naive subsets generally had larger estimated clonotype richness than memory subsets. Even with the large sequencing depth, rarefaction of the sorted-subset datasets indicated that sequencing was incomplete. Sampling was limited to blood, and TCR repertoires in tissue likely differ from TCR repertoires in blood. The genetic and exposure-history diversity represented was limited by the small number of donors. Compared with non-shared clonotypes, clonotypes shared by all four sorted-subset donors had higher generation probabilities. When four donors were compared, the shared fraction of clonotypes was about 5% for naive CD4, roughly 3.4% for naive CD8, about 2.4% for memory CD4, and 0.35% to 0.5% for memory CD8. Pairwise subsampling led to the expectation that sequencing depth would affect the degree of clonotype sharing among donors.

TCR CDR3 regions were amplified from genomic DNA by multiplex PCR using the deep immunoSEQ assay. Extracted genomic DNA from each cell subset was spread evenly across all wells of several immunoSEQ 96-well plates, with each plate serving as a replicate. For sorted subsets, approximately 200 ng of genomic DNA, equivalent to 25,000 to 35,000 T cell genomes, went into each replicate PCR. The purified libraries were quantified using a Qubit 3.0 fluorometer, sized with a Bioanalyzer 2100, and then quantified again using the KAPA Library Quantification kit. Each immunoSEQ 96-well plate was sequenced on its own single-read 150-cycle Illumina NextSeq 550 flow cell. As for how the authors treated the data: Because the immunoSEQ output included only junctional sequences and no quality scores, the filtering could not be the same as the filtering used for full-length reads. Sequences were annotated with PyIR, a Python wrapper for IgBLAST v1.9, using IMGT germline references to assign V/J genes and CDR3. Reads were removed for weak V/J assignments (E-value above 1e-6), missing CDR3, stop codons, out-of-frame junctions, or ambiguous translated residues. V3J clonotypes were defined as sequences sharing an identical inferred V gene, J gene, and CDR3 amino acid sequence. The percentage overlap between two repertoires was calculated by dividing the number of shared unique clonotypes by the size of the smaller repertoire. Richness of each repertoire was evaluated using RTK rarefaction, the Chao1 estimator, and Recon v2.1 estimates of unobserved clonotypes. Generation probabilities for all TCRbeta clonotypes obtained by the gDNA method from a few donors were computed using OLGA. Drawn from immuneACCESS, this table holds only the in-frame rearrangements with V and J called that TCRdb kept. Clones are partly lost; checked studies trace under half to an unresolved V gene and leave the rest unexplained. V and J calls and clone size follow that table, whereas D and trimming were derived from the DNA. Within this sample are over 2 million clones, with over 85% of them counted one time only. The ten largest clones represent 0.85% to 1.2% of the sample.

CD8 naive samples consisted of CD45RO-negative cells that were positively selected for CCR7, yielding a CD45RA+CCR7+ population without TemRA cells. The donors were healthy, HIV-negative adults with no recently reported acute infections or vaccinations. All donors were Caucasian adults living in Nashville, Tennessee, USA. Blood was obtained by leukapheresis, after which PBMCs were separated by Ficoll-Histopaque density gradient centrifugation and cryopreserved in liquid nitrogen vapor phase. Purity and quantity of every magnetically sorted T cell population were checked by analytical flow cytometry. Each sorted fraction had its genomic DNA isolated and then quantified by UV absorbance on a Nanodrop 2000c. Here V drops 7 bases and J drops 4 bases, and the junction holds 12 bases not matched to any gene. Including the terminal cysteine and phenylalanine, the CDR3 comprises 16 residues. CDR3 DNA only is kept here, 48 bases in frame from base 1. The germline V gene supplies CDR1 SQVTM and CDR2 ANQGSEA.

This sequence was found in a man younger than 30 in good health. The sequenced sample consisted of naive CD8+ T cells sorted from blood. The sample's cell subset or site label, in plain terms: CD45RA+CCR7+. The V and J genes are TRBV29-1 and TRBJ2-2; TRBD2 lines up with 10 middle nucleotides. The CDR3 corresponds to CSAAFGLAVITGELFF. The nucleotide sequence reads as follows: TGCAGCGCAGCATTTGGACTAGCGGTTATCACCGGGGAGCTGTTTTTT.